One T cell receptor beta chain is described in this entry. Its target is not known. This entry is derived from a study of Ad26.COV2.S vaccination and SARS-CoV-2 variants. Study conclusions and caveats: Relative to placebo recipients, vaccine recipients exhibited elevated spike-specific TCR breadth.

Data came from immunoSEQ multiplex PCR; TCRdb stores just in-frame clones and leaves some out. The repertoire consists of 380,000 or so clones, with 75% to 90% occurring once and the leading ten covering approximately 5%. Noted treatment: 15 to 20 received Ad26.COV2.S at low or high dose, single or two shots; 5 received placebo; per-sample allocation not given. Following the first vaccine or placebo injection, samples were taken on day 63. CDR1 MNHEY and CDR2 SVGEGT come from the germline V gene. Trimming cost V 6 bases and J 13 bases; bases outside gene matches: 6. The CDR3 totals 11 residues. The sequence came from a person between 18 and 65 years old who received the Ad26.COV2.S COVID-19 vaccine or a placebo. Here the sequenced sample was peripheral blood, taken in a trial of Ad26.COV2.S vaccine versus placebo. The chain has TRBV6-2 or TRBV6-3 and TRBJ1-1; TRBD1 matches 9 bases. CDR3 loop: CASSGTGMLFF. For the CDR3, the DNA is TGTGCCAGCAGCGGGACAGGGATGCTTTTCTTT.